The subject of this entry is one TCR beta chain. Its antigen is currently not known. No base quality information exists; no much larger clone differs at one position. The Qiagen DNeasy kit was used to extract genomic DNA both from unsorted PBMCs and from the negatively selected CD4+ and CD8+ fractions. TCR beta CDR3 regions were subjected to amplification by immunoSEQ multiplex PCR with primers that anneal to V and J segments. A synthetic immune receptor repertoire was used to minimize amplification bias, and any residual bias was removed computationally once sequencing was done. From the authors' description of their analysis: Custom Python scripts were used to quantify repertoire diversity as the Shannon entropy index. Unsorted, CD4+ and CD8+ repertoires were analyzed separately, except for combined analyses in which CD4+ and CD8+ sequences were merged in silico. Clonal expansion was defined as a frequency increase of at least 2-fold after treatment compared with C1D1, and clones undetected at baseline were assigned a pseudocount of 0.5. Clones with 0 or 1 copy at C1D1 were defined as singleton clones, while clones with 2 or more copies were defined as non-singleton clones. Clones expanded in unsorted samples were annotated as CD4+, CD8+ or unknown by matching protein sequences in sorted samples from the same patient. Diversity changes from C1D1 to C4D1 were tested in paired samples using Wilcoxon tests. The table comes from immuneACCESS by way of TCRdb, which keeps in-frame sequences with V and J called. Part of the clones is missing from these tables; in studies checked, under half for an unresolved V gene and the rest for unknown reasons. V, J and clone size are taken as reported in that table, and D and trimming were inferred from the DNA itself. The sample table contains fewer than 70,000 clones; only one count was recorded for approximately 90% of them. The top ten clonotypes cover less than 6.5% of the sample.

This entry is derived from a study of PD-1 blockade in classical Hodgkin lymphoma (dated by TCRdb to about 2020). As for the study more broadly: Nivolumab dosing was 3 mg/kg intravenously every 2 weeks, continuing until either disease progression or unacceptable toxicity. A peripheral blood immune signature of response to PD-1 blockade in classical Hodgkin lymphoma was defined using TCR beta sequencing and CyTOF. Beyond this particular receptor, the publication reports: CD4+ but not CD8+ TCR diversity rose significantly by C4D1 (p=0.0027 vs p=0.16), most apparent in complete responders (p=0.02). The study was restricted to a single clinical trial cohort, and the causes of repertoire differences, possibly disease activity or prior therapy, were left undefined. Baseline diversity similar to that of newly diagnosed patients was observed in trial patients achieving complete response, whereas significantly lower diversity was observed in partial responders and progressors. Lower diversity was seen in patients whose nivolumab began less than 1 year after ASCT, and these patients were left out of later analyses so that immune reconstitution would not confound the results. Newly diagnosed patients were reported to have lower baseline TCR diversity than healthy donors, and relapsed/refractory patients were reported to have lower baseline TCR diversity still.

This sample's time point label indicates: cycle 2 day 1 (C2D1) of nivolumab. Every trial patient had relapsed following autologous stem cell transplantation, and prior brentuximab vedotin exposure was what differed among cohorts A, B and C. The trial cohort included 55 to 65 patients with relapsed/refractory classical Hodgkin lymphoma, and each patient had a best overall response of complete response, partial response or progressive disease. Trial patients were treated with single-agent nivolumab in the multi-cohort phase II CheckMate 205 trial. An independent review committee assessed best overall response using the 2007 International Working Group response criteria. Trial PBMCs were obtained immediately prior to nivolumab initiation (C1D1) and on therapy at cycle 2 day 1 and cycle 4 day 1. Peripheral blood was collected in 8 mL Vacutainer Cell Preparation Tubes, from which PBMCs were isolated by centrifugation and then cryopreserved.

The CDR3 runs 15 amino acids, cysteine and phenylalanine included. The read is trimmed to its CDR3 DNA, 45 bases read in frame from base 1. Germline trimming: 6 bases from V, 4 bases from J; junction bases outside gene matches: 10. The germline V gene (reference sequence) provides CDR1 MNHNY and CDR2 SVGAGI. The V and J genes are TRBV6-6 and TRBJ2-7, and 9 junctional nucleotides match TRBD1. The clonotype originates from a human donor with classical Hodgkin lymphoma. Source: peripheral blood mononuclear cells (PBMCs), taken before the second cycle of nivolumab. The DNA sequence is as follows: TGTGCCAGCAGGACCGCCGGGACAGGGTCGTACGAGCAGTACTTC. It is translated as CASRTAGTGSYEQYF.